The 16 T cell receptor beta chains below all came from one sample that was sequenced in a study of Graves' ophthalmopathy and Graves' hyperthyroidism. Using RNA transcripts, the TCR beta CDR3 regions were amplified. An initial RT-PCR round employing HTBI primers preceded a second-round multiplex PCR. TCRdb reprocessed the multiplex PCR reads with MiXCR, giving one entry per CDR3 protein. Of some 520,000 distinct CDR3 sequences in the sample, 13% to 15% were seen once. The material sequenced was blood. The origin of the receptors is a woman aged 25 to 45 with Graves' ophthalmopathy.

The rearrangement joins TRBV12-3 or TRBV12-4 to TRBJ1-1; 10 bases are shared with TRBD1. The CDR3 loop spans 14 amino acids. V dropped 7 bases and J dropped 3; count of bases not matched to a gene: 5. CDR3 in DNA: TGTGCCAGCACTCGGGACAGGGGCCACACTGAAGCTTTCTTT. It yields the protein CASTRDRGHTEAFF.

This clonotype came up many times. The J gene is TRBJ1-1, the V gene TRBV20-1; no definite D call. Germline CDR1 and CDR2: DFQATT and SNEGSKA (reference sequence). The CDR3 consists of 13 residues. V was shortened by 6 bases and J by 0 bases, with 11 bases between the two germline ends. CDR3 amino acids: CSAQDGVNTEAFF. The CDR3 DNA sequence: TGCAGTGCCCAGGACGGGGTGAACACTGAAGCTTTCTTT.

This clonotype showed up just a few times. This chain connects TRBV28 to TRBJ2-5; possibly TRBD1 or TRBD2 for D (5 bases each). The germline gives CDR1 MDHEN, CDR2 SYDVKM. V shed 3 bases and J shed 5 bases, with 16 bases lying between them. This CDR3 contains 15 residues. The DNA of the CDR3 is TGTGCCAGCAGTTTGGATGAGGGGAGTTGGGAGACCCAGTACTTC. It codes for CASSLDEGSWETQYF.

This clonotype was counted only a few times. The CDR3 region has the DNA TGTGCCAGCAGCCTGGGACTAGCGGGGGCCTTGGACGAGCAGTACTTC. As protein: CASSLGLAGALDEQYF. The chain is built from TRBV5-6 and TRBJ2-7; 14 bases are shared with TRBD2. With 4 bases clipped from V and 5 bases from J, the junction kept 8 bases outside the gene matches. The CDR3 sequence is 16 residues long. Per germline, CDR1 SGHDT and CDR2 YYEEEE.

About this clonotype itself: Germline is not matched at one junction end, which may reflect a read error. The CDR3 protein is CASSDPGHYGYTF. The CDR3 DNA reads as TGTGCCAGTAGTGATCCGGGACACTATGGCTACACCTTC. V and J are TRBV6-1 and TRBJ1-2; the D gene is possibly TRBD1 (5 bases). Germline CDR1 reads MNHNS; CDR2 reads SASEGT. CDR3 size: 13 residues.

This clonotype was detected many times. This chain links TRBV29-1 with TRBJ2-5, with 8 nucleotides matching TRBD1. Germline V gives CDR1 SQVTM, CDR2 ANQGSEA. The length of the CDR3 is 16 residues. With 0 bases clipped from V and 5 bases from J, the junction kept 11 bases outside the gene matches. The CDR3, as DNA: TGCAGCGTTGAAGATTATAAGGACAGGGCCGGCGAGACCCAGTACTTC. Its protein product is CSVEDYKDRAGETQYF.

This clonotype was seen at least ten times. The rearrangement joins TRBV28 to TRBJ1-2, with TRBD1 identical over 11 bases. There are 14 residues in the CDR3. Germline V CDR1 and CDR2: MDHEN, SYDVKM. Losses at the gene ends were 6 bases for V and 5 bases for J; bases not matched to a gene: 5. CDR3 DNA sequence: TGTGCCAGCAGAACCGGGACAGGGGGTTATGGCTACACCTTC. It is translated as CASRTGTGGYGYTF.

Many counts were recorded for this clonotype. This rearrangement joins TRBV6-2 or TRBV6-3 to TRBJ1-5, with D perhaps TRBD1 (5 bases). Trimming shortened V by 2 bases and J by 6 bases, and 17 bases separated the two germline ends. CDR3 length: 16 amino acids. Germline values: CDR1 MNHEY, CDR2 SVGEGT. CDR3 DNA: TGTGCCAGCAGTTACGGCGGGGGAGGTATTACTCAGCCCCAGCATTTT. It encodes CASSYGGGGITQPQHF.

In this sample, this clonotype turned up many times. The conserved phenylalanine or tryptophan is not found at the CDR3 terminus, so this likely reflects a read error. Because the CDR3's place on the DNA is in doubt, the DNA is left out and the CDR3 is given as listed by TCRdb. The chain combines TRBV14 with TRBJ1-1. Germline CDR1 and CDR2: SGHDN and FVKESK. The CDR3 has 13 amino acids, counting both end residues. The CDR3 loop is CASSQDLIISQEL.

This clonotype showed up many times. The chain joins TRBV11-2 to TRBJ2-5; 9 nucleotides align to TRBD2. The CDR3 spans 15 residues. V trimming: 5 bases; J trimming: 5 bases; junction bases outside the gene matches: 9. CDR1 is SGHAT and CDR2 is FQNNGV in the germline V gene. The CDR3 DNA is TGTGCCAGCAGCCCGTTGCGGGGGGGCTCTGAGACCCAGTACTTC. Residues: CASSPLRGGSETQYF.

The chain has TRBV29-1 and TRBJ2-7, with a possible D match to TRBD2 (7 bases). This CDR3 is 14 amino acids long. Trimming cost V 4 bases and J 3 bases, with 16 bases left between them. The V gene's germline CDR1 is SQVTM and CDR2 ANQGSEA. The CDR3 reads CSVGVRGAIYEQYF. The CDR3 DNA sequence: TGCAGCGTTGGAGTCCGGGGGGCGATCTACGAGCAGTACTTC.

This clonotype was found many times. The gene calls are TRBV6-1 and TRBJ2-7; possible D gene TRBD2, 5 bases. The germline gives CDR1 MNHNS, CDR2 SASEGT. Trimming shortened V by 7 bases and J by 0 bases, and 16 bases separated the two germline ends. The CDR3 covers 15 residues. The DNA of the CDR3 is TGTGCCAGCACTAAACCGGTTGGGAGCTCCTACGAGCAGTACTTC. This gives the protein CASTKPVGSSYEQYF.

This clonotype came up a few times. The rearrangement uses TRBV6-5 and TRBJ2-7; D gene ambiguous. The CDR3 is 12 residues long. Trimming removed 4 bases at V and 2 bases at J, with 6 bases between. The V gene's germline CDR1 is MNHEY and CDR2 SVGAGI. The CDR3 region is CASSWYPYEQYF. CDR3 DNA sequence: TGTGCCAGCAGTTGGTACCCCTACGAGCAGTACTTC.

This clonotype showed up many times. V usage is TRBV12-3 or TRBV12-4 and J usage is TRBJ1-1, with 7 bases aligning to TRBD1. CDR3 length: 12 residues. With V trimmed by 6 bases and J by 9 bases, 7 bases remained unmatched. The CDR3 protein is CASRLLGGKAFF. The CDR3 bases are TGTGCCAGCAGGTTATTAGGGGGCAAAGCTTTCTTT.

In this sample, this clonotype turned up many times. A much more abundant neighbour one base away suggests this may be a read error. This sequence joins TRBV7-2 and TRBJ2-5; D is possibly TRBD2 (6 bases). The ends were cut back, 5 bases at V and 10 bases at J, with 17 bases in the middle. The CDR3 consists of 13 residues. Germline V gene lookup returns CDR1 SGHTA and CDR2 FQGNSA. CDR3 nucleotide sequence: TGTGCCAGCAGCCCGGGGAGGCTAGTAGTCCAGTACTTC. Its translation: CASSPGRLVVQYF.

This clonotype was picked up a small number of times. Since the CDR3 does not end with the conserved phenylalanine or tryptophan, this likely comes from a read error. The chain combines TRBV25-1 with TRBJ2-5; D is undetermined. This CDR3 spans 14 amino acids. Trimming took 2 bases from V and 2 from J, leaving 9 bases between them. Looked up from germline, CDR1 is MGHDK and CDR2 is SYGVNS. The CDR3 reads CASSEDTAQETQYL. Written as DNA, the CDR3 is TGTGCCAGCAGTGAAGACACAGCTCAAGAGACCCAGTACCTC.